These T cell receptor beta chains were read from a single sample in a study of blood T cell repertoires in COVID-19. TCRdb's table, derived via immunoSEQ multiplex PCR, lists solely in-frame clones and lacks some. The table has 200,000 to 300,000 clones, about 91% seen once; the top ten hold 2% to 2.5%. The sequencing sample was made of PBMCs or T cells enriched from blood (not recorded which). Every receptor here comes from a middle-aged woman with acute COVID-19. Both conserved end residues are part of each CDR3. The D gene is left open where the match is weak. Rows may omit the clone size; those that give it use once, few, many or a size class.

j_call	clone_size	v_call	d_call	cdr3_aa	cdr3_nt
TRBJ2-4	-	TRBV7-9	-	CASSLAGQIAKNIQYF	TGTGCCAGCAGCTTAGCGGGGCAAATAGCCAAAAACATTCAGTACTTC
TRBJ2-1	-	TRBV10-2	TRBD1	CASSERDRGNNEQFF	TGCGCCAGCAGTGAGAGGGACAGGGGAAACAATGAGCAGTTCTTC
TRBJ2-7	-	TRBV5-6	-	CASSLQGLGEQYF	TGTGCCAGCAGCTTGCAGGGGTTGGGGGAGCAGTACTTC
TRBJ2-4	-	TRBV18	TRBD2	CASSPGLAGARNIQYF	TGTGCCAGCTCACCCGGACTAGCGGGGGCACGGAACATTCAGTACTTC
TRBJ1-5	-	TRBV19	-	CASSPSPNQPQHF	TGTGCCAGTAGTCCCTCTCCCAATCAGCCCCAGCATTTT
TRBJ2-3	once	TRBV6-6	-	CASSWGDTQYF	TGTGCCAGCAGTTGGGGCGATACGCAGTATTTT
TRBJ2-1	-	TRBV5-1	TRBD1	CASSVAPGTGHYNEQFF	TGCGCCAGCAGCGTGGCCCCCGGGACAGGGCACTACAATGAGCAGTTCTTC
TRBJ2-1	-	TRBV13	-	CASSLGLSGNEQFF	TGTGCCAGCAGCCTGGGACTCTCGGGCAATGAGCAGTTCTTC
TRBJ1-1	-	TRBV11-2	-	CASRDSSNTEAFF	TGTGCCAGCAGGGACAGTTCCAACACTGAAGCTTTCTTT
TRBJ1-1	-	TRBV12-3/TRBV12-4	-	CASSFSGNTEAFF	TGTGCCAGCAGTTTTTCGGGGAACACTGAAGCTTTCTTT
TRBJ1-6	-	TRBV6-1	-	CASSEAGGLGSSPLHF	TGTGCCAGCAGTGAAGCCGGGGGGCTTGGAAGTTCACCCCTCCACTTT
TRBJ2-7	-	TRBV10-3	-	CAISAGDPTSEQYF	TGTGCCATCAGTGCAGGGGACCCCACGTCGGAGCAGTACTTC
TRBJ1-2	-	TRBV10-3	TRBD1	CAISPDRDYGYTF	TGTGCCATCAGTCCCGACAGGGACTATGGCTACACCTTC
TRBJ1-3	-	TRBV4-1	-	CASRGPRDKFGNTIYF	TGCGCCAGCAGAGGGCCACGGGACAAATTTGGAAACACCATATATTTT
TRBJ2-1	-	TRBV2	TRBD2	CASILKRELDEQFF	TGTGCCAGCATCCTCAAGCGGGAGCTGGATGAGCAGTTCTTC
TRBJ1-1	-	TRBV18	-	CASSPQNSQNTEAFF	TGTGCCAGCTCACCACAAAATTCCCAGAACACTGAAGCTTTCTTT
TRBJ2-3	-	TRBV5-1	TRBD2	CASSLSGTNTDTQYF	TGCGCCAGCAGCCTTAGCGGGACTAACACAGATACGCAGTATTTT
TRBJ2-3	-	TRBV28	TRBD2	CASYPPSLAGGVADTQYF	TGTGCCAGCTACCCTCCCTCCCTAGCGGGAGGTGTGGCAGATACGCAGTATTTT